These T cell receptor beta chains were read from a single sample in a study of T cells in localized non-small cell lung cancer. Here immunoSEQ multiplex PCR was the method, and the copy in TCRdb shows in-frame clones only, minus some. The sample shows some 10,000 clones, 40% to 50% of them seen only once. The source material was lymph node tissue, sampled before any cancer treatment. The receptors were gathered from a woman aged 35 to 70 with stage II squamous cell lung carcinoma. Both conserved end residues are part of each CDR3. The D gene is left open where the match is weak. A clone size is listed for some rows: how often the clone was seen (once, few, many), or a class if it is expanded.

DNA	CDR3	J	D	size	V
TGCGCCAGCAGCTCGGGGGCTTTCGAGGTGAACACTGAAGCTTTCTTT	CASSSGAFEVNTEAFF	TRBJ1-1	.	.	TRBV5-1
TGTGCCAGCAACTTATATACTGCGGGTAATAGCAATCAGCCCCAGCATTTT	CASNLYTAGNSNQPQHF	TRBJ1-5	.	.	TRBV28
TGCAGCGTTGAAGGGGGAGCTAGGCTTACGTCCAATGAGCAGTTCTTC	CSVEGGARLTSNEQFF	TRBJ2-1	.	.	TRBV29-1
TGTGCCGGAGGGGTGAATAGCAATCAGCCCCAGCATTTT	CAGGVNSNQPQHF	TRBJ1-5	.	.	TRBV19
TGTGCCAGCAGCCCGGTCCAAGGGAATCAGCCCCAGCATTTT	CASSPVQGNQPQHF	TRBJ1-5	.	.	TRBV6-8
TGTGCCATCAGCCGGAGGGGGGAGGCTGGAAACATCATATATTTT	CAISRRGEAGNIIYF	TRBJ1-3	.	few	TRBV6-8
TGTGCCATCAGGGGCCTGGCGGGGGCGGACTATGGCTACACCTTC	CAIRGLAGADYGYTF	TRBJ1-2	.	few	TRBV10-3
TGTGCCAGCTCACCGATATTTCTTCCGAGGATAGGGGATTACTACGAGCAGTACTTC	CASSPIFLPRIGDYYEQYF	TRBJ2-7	.	.	TRBV18
TGTGCCAGCAGCCACCCCTTCCCAGGGAACACTGAAGCTTTCTTT	CASSHPFPGNTEAFF	TRBJ1-1	.	.	TRBV11-3
TGTGCCACCAGCAGAGGACAGGGGGCCGGCGAGACCCAGTACTTC	CATSRGQGAGETQYF	TRBJ2-5	TRBD1	few	TRBV15
TGTGCCAGCAGTGCCAAATCTCAGGGGTGGGAGGACATTCAGTACTTC	CASSAKSQGWEDIQYF	TRBJ2-4	.	few	TRBV6-8
TGTGCCAGCGGGGGACAGGGGGTGTCCTCTGGAAACACCATATATTTT	CASGGQGVSSGNTIYF	TRBJ1-3	TRBD1	few	TRBV11-1
TGTGCCAGCAGCCTAAGCTCCTACAATGAGCAGTTCTTC	CASSLSSYNEQFF	TRBJ2-1	.	.	TRBV14
TGTGCCAGCTTGGACTGGACAGCAAGTCAGGGGCAAGAGACCCAGTACTTC	CASLDWTASQGQETQYF	TRBJ2-5	.	.	TRBV18
TGTGCCAGCAGTTTGGGGGACGGAGTTAATCAGCCCCAGCATTTT	CASSLGDGVNQPQHF	TRBJ1-5	.	few	TRBV28
TGTGCCAGTAGGGGCAGGGCGTCTGGAAACACCATATATTTT	CASRGRASGNTIYF	TRBJ1-3	.	.	TRBV19
TGTGCCAGCCGGGACGGGAATAGCAATCAGCCCCAGCATTTT	CASRDGNSNQPQHF	TRBJ1-5	.	.	TRBV6-8